This T cell receptor (beta chain) was sequenced during a study of T cell responses to AZD1222 COVID-19 vaccine. Study outcomes and limitations: After the peak T cell response, and only then, were repertoires sampled. The number of AZD1222 recipients seropositive at baseline was only 6 or 7. An increase in Spike-specific TCR breadth and depth was observed after two AZD1222 doses.

This clone was seen only a few times. Its antigen remains unknown. Deletions cut 7 bases from V and 2 bases from J, with 15 bases between. This CDR3 has 15 amino acids. Germline V gene data show CDR1 as SNHLY and CDR2 as FYNNEI. The protocol was immunoSEQ multiplex PCR, while the TCRdb copy is restricted to in-frame clones and leaves out a portion. The table shows about 42,000 clones, with around 89% occurring only once. Pooling covered second doses at about 4 or about 12 weeks. The sequencing used peripheral blood, collected 28 days after the second AZD1222 dose. The sequence was obtained from an adult who received the AZD1222 COVID-19 vaccine. The chain combines TRBV2 with TRBJ1-5; a possible D gene is TRBD1 (6 bases). In nucleotides, the CDR3 is TGTGCCAGCACCGAAGGGGGGGCTGGCAATCAGCCCCAGCATTTT. Residues: CASTEGGAGNQPQHF. The whole variable domain, filled in from reference TRBV2 and TRBJ1-5, reads EPEVTQTPSHQVTQMGQEVILRCVPISNHLYFYWYRQILGQKVEFLVSFYNNEISEKSEIFDDQFSVERPDGSNFTLKIRSTKLEDSAMYFCASTEGGAGNQPQHFGDGTRLSIL.